This TCR beta chain is drawn from a study of cytomegalovirus exposure and HLA in healthy donors. General study points: The study recorded over 150 TCR beta chains that were cytomegalovirus-associated. With later analysis, a missense DCLRE1C variant became linked to TCR beta V- and J-gene trimming.

This PCR relied on a set of 60 Vbeta primers and 13 Jbeta primers. Clones were sequenced by immunoSEQ multiplex PCR, and TCRdb holds only the in-frame ones, with some missing. The profile shows about 210,000 clones, about 85% of them singletons. In its sample, this clone was seen a few times. The antigen remains unidentified. Sequencing was performed on PBMCs. This sequence originates from a girl aged 2-10 years in good health and CMV-seronegative.

The CDR3 nucleotides read TGCGCCAGCAGCCAGGGTCCAGGGGTTGAAAAACTGTTTTTT. It specifies CASSQGPGVEKLFF. The chain joins TRBV4-1 to TRBJ1-4, with D possibly being TRBD1 (6 bases). The CDR3 covers 14 residues. The ends were cut back, 3 bases at V and 7 bases at J, with 12 bases in the middle. Germline V CDR1 and CDR2: MGHRA, YSYEKL.